This TCR beta chain was sequenced during a study of blood T cell repertoires in COVID-19. Study in general: Italy, Spain and the United States were the sources of the convalescent and acute COVID-19 samples. Sample material is recorded as cDNA or gDNA derived from T cells, B-cell-depleted T cells, or PBMCs.

Per the study methods: Reference gene primer amplification gave estimated nucleated cell counts. Profiled with immunoSEQ multiplex PCR; TCRdb holds only in-frame clones, not every one. The V and J calls and clone size were taken over from that table, and D and trimming were inferred from the DNA. The top ten clones hold around 8.1% of a sample with roughly 180,000 clones, more than 75% of them seen once. V lost 3 bases to trimming and J lost 8 bases; unmatched junction nucleotides: 7. Germline CDR1 reads SGHDT; CDR2 reads YYEEEE. CDR3 size: 13 residues. The sequence came from a woman between 50 and 59 years old with active or convalescent COVID-19. Material for sequencing was peripheral blood. This chain joins TRBV5-6 and TRBJ1-2; 7 bases map to TRBD1. The CDR3 here is CASSSDRVNGYTF. The CDR3 DNA follows: TGTGCCAGCAGCTCCGACAGGGTAAACGGCTACACCTTC. Full variable domain (missing parts from reference TRBV5-6 and TRBJ1-2): DAGVTQSPTHLIKTRGQQVTLRCSPKSGHDTVSWYQQALGQGPQFIFQYYEEEERQRGNFPDRFSGHQFPNYSSELNVNALLLGDSALYLCASSSDRVNGYTFGSGTRLTVV.